A selection of T cell receptor beta chains follows, all from one sample in a study of cytomegalovirus exposure and HLA in healthy donors. Generated by immunoSEQ multiplex PCR, the TCRdb table keeps only in-frame clones and is missing some. The sample records 82,000 or so clones, 95% being singletons. Sequenced: PBMCs. These receptors were collected from a woman aged 18 to 35 in good health and CMV-seronegative. Both conserved end residues are trimmed from each CDR3. Fields, in order: CDR3 protein, clone size, J gene, V gene. Clone sizes are given selectively: once, few, many, or a class where the clone is expanded.

CDR3aa: ASSLLLTQGYNEQF; abundance: NA; j_gene: TRBJ2-1; v_gene: TRBV5-1
CDR3aa: ASSLPGGTEAF; abundance: NA; j_gene: TRBJ1-1; v_gene: TRBV5-4
CDR3aa: ASSYFGGHTYEQY; abundance: NA; j_gene: TRBJ2-7; v_gene: TRBV6-5
CDR3aa: ASSRDYSPREQY; abundance: NA; j_gene: TRBJ2-7; v_gene: TRBV19
CDR3aa: ATSSPGEARNTEAF; abundance: NA; j_gene: TRBJ1-1; v_gene: TRBV15
CDR3aa: ATSRPRLAGGFETQY; abundance: once; j_gene: TRBJ2-5; v_gene: TRBV15
CDR3aa: ASSHQVSYNEQF; abundance: NA; j_gene: TRBJ2-1; v_gene: TRBV4-1
CDR3aa: ASSLWGTGGRSNEKLF; abundance: NA; j_gene: TRBJ1-4; v_gene: TRBV28
CDR3aa: AWTTGVNQPQH; abundance: NA; j_gene: TRBJ1-5; v_gene: TRBV30
CDR3aa: ASRPDRAQAF; abundance: once; j_gene: TRBJ1-1; v_gene: TRBV28
CDR3aa: ASSQVQGNQPQH; abundance: NA; j_gene: TRBJ1-5; v_gene: TRBV4-3
CDR3aa: ASSLALSSYNEQF; abundance: NA; j_gene: TRBJ2-1; v_gene: TRBV5-8
CDR3aa: ASSLLNNYGYT; abundance: NA; j_gene: TRBJ1-2; v_gene: TRBV11-2
CDR3aa: ASSAERDETQY; abundance: NA; j_gene: TRBJ2-5; v_gene: TRBV2
CDR3aa: ASSYSTAGYEQY; abundance: NA; j_gene: TRBJ2-7; v_gene: TRBV6-5
CDR3aa: ASSKEGQVWKGNQPQH; abundance: NA; j_gene: TRBJ1-5; v_gene: TRBV19
CDR3aa: ASSLAPYNEQF; abundance: NA; j_gene: TRBJ2-1; v_gene: TRBV7-8
CDR3aa: ASTRGGNTEAF; abundance: once; j_gene: TRBJ1-1; v_gene: TRBV2
CDR3aa: ASSQSHRLPG; abundance: NA; j_gene: TRBJ2-7; v_gene: TRBV23-1
CDR3aa: ASSRKGADEQF; abundance: NA; j_gene: TRBJ2-1; v_gene: TRBV18
CDR3aa: ASSLQTATNEKLF; abundance: once; j_gene: TRBJ1-4; v_gene: TRBV28
CDR3aa: SARGGYALH; abundance: NA; j_gene: TRBJ1-6; v_gene: TRBV20-1